This T cell receptor (beta chain) was obtained from a study of blood T cells in healthy people across ages. Whole-study results and caveats: Significant beta diversity loss was already apparent by age around 40, declining roughly linearly.

For the second PCR, which ran for about 7 to 11 cycles, a sample-barcoded 5' primer and a J-beta primer mix were used. TCRdb analysed the 5' RACE reads with MiXCR anew, one entry per CDR3 protein. The sample holds over 600,000 distinct CDR3 sequences, 40% to 45% seen once. As for this clonotype: Its antigen is not identified.

This CDR3 contains 16 residues. CDR1 and CDR2 (germline): MNHEY, SVGEGT. With 6 bases clipped from V and 6 bases from J, the junction kept 14 bases outside the gene matches. The gene calls are TRBV6-2 or TRBV6-3 and TRBJ2-1; TRBD2 matches at 7 bases. This clonotype was sampled from a man at least 80 years old in good health. The sample was blood. The CDR3 coding sequence is TGTGCCAGCAGCTTAACTAGTGGGGGAGGGCCCAATGAGCAGTTCTTC. Translating it yields CASSLTSGGGPNEQFF.